A single sample is the source of the 2 T cell receptor beta chains below, sequenced in a study of regulatory T cells in long-lasting Graves disease. CDR3-region Arm-PCR and iRepertoire HTBI primers produced the TCR beta libraries. TCRdb itself ran the multiplex PCR reads through MiXCR, one entry per CDR3 protein. This sample has under 350,000 distinct CDR3 sequences; 22% occur once, and the top ten carry just over 55%. Time point of the sample: persistent/refractory GD, antithyroid drugs over 5 years with positive TRAb. Researchers made the TCR library from RNA that was extracted from PBMCs. Sequencing was performed on peripheral blood mononuclear cells (PBMCs), taken when the disease was refractory, from a patient treated with antithyroid drugs. These receptors originate from a female donor with Graves disease.

This clonotype was counted a single time. The chain employs TRBV29-1 and TRBJ2-6; weak D call: TRBD2 (7 bases). V lost 3 bases to trimming and J lost 0 bases, with 12 bases between them. Germline V gene data show CDR1 as SQVTM and CDR2 as ANQGSEA. The CDR3 totals 16 residues. The CDR3 reads CSVEGGAGSGANVLTF. As DNA, the CDR3 is TGCAGCGTTGAGGGGGGGGCTGGCTCTGGGGCCAACGTCCTGACTTTC.

This clonotype appeared a few times. This sequence joins TRBV9 and TRBJ2-2; D ambiguous. The germline V and J ends were trimmed by 2 bases and 2 bases, with 7 bases remaining between them. The germline gives CDR1 SGDLS, CDR2 YYNGEE. The CDR3 has 14 amino acids. This chain's CDR3 is CASSVYINTGELFF. CDR3 bases: TGTGCCAGCAGCGTTTACATCAACACCGGGGAGCTGTTTTTT.